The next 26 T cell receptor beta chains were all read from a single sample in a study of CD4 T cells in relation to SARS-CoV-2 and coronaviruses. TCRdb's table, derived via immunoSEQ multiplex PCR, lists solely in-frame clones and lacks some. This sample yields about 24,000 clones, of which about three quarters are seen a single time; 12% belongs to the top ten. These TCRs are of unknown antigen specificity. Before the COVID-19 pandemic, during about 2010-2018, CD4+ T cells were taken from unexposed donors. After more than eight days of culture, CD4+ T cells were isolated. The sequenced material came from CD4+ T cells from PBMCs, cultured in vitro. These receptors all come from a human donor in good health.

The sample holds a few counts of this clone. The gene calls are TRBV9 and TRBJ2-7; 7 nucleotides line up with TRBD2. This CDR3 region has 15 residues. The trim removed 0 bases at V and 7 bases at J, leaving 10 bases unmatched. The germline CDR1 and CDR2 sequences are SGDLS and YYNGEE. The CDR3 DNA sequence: TGTGCCAGCAGCGTAGCCTGGGAGGGGAGTGGTGAGCAGTACTTC. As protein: CASSVAWEGSGEQYF.

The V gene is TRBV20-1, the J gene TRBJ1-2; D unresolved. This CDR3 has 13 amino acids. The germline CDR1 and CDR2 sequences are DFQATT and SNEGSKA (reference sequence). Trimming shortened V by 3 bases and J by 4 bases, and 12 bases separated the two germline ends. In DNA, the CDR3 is TGCAGTGCTAGTCTGGCGGGTTCCTATGGCTACACCTTC. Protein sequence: CSASLAGSYGYTF.

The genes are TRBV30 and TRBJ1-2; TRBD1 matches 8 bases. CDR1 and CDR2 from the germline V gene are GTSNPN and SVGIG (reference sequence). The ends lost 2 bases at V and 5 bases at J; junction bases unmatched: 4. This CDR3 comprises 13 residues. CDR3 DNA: TGTGCCTGGAGTACAGGGGGTGGGTATGGCTACACCTTC. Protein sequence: CAWSTGGGYGYTF.

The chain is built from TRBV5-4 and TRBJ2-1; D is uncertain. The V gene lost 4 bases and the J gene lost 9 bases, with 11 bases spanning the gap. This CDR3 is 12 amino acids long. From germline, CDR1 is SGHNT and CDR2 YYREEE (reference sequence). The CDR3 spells CASSPMGIEQFF. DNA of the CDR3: TGTGCCAGCAGCCCCATGGGAATTGAGCAGTTCTTC.

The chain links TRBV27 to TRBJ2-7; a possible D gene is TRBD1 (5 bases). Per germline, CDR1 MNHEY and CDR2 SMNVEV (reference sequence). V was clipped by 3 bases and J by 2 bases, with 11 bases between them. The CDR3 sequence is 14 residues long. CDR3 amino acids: CASSFQGLTYEQYF. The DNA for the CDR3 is TGTGCCAGCAGTTTCCAGGGCCTAACCTACGAGCAGTACTTC.

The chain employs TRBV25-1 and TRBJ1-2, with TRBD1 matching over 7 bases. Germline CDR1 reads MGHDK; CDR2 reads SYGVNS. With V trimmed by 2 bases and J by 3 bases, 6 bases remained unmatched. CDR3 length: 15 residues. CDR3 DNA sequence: TGTGCCAGCAGTGAACCGGGACAGACCCACTATGGCTACACCTTC. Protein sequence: CASSEPGQTHYGYTF.

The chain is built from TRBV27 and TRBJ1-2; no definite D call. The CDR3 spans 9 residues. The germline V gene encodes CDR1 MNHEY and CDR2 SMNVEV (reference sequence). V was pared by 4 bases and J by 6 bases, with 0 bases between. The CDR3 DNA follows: TGTGCCAGCAGTTATGGCTACACCTTC. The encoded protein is CASSYGYTF.

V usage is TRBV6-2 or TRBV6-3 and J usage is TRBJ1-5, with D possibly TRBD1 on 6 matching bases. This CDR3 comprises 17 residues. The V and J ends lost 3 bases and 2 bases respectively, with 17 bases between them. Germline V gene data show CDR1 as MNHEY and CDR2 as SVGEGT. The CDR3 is CASSYTRRGRGNQPQHF. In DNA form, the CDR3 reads TGTGCCAGCAGTTATACTCGCAGGGGACGTGGCAATCAGCCCCAGCATTTT.

As DNA, the CDR3 is TGTGCCAGCACCCTTGGGCGGTACAATGAGCAGTTCTTC. It encodes CASTLGRYNEQFF. V is TRBV12-3 or TRBV12-4 and J is TRBJ2-1; D unclear. The CDR3 is 13 amino acids. V gave up 7 bases and J gave up 4 bases, with 11 bases separating them.

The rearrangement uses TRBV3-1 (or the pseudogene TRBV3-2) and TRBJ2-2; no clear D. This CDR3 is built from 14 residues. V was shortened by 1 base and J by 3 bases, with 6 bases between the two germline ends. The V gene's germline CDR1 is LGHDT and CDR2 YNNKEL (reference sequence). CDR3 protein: CASSQGVYTGELFF. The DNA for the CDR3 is TGTGCCAGCAGCCAAGGGGTGTACACCGGGGAGCTGTTTTTT.

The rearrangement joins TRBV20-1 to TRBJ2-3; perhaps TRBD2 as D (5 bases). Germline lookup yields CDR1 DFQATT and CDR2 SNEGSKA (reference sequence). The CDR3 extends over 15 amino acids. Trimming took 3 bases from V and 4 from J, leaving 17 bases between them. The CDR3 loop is CSASKWERRPDTQYF. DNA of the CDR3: TGCAGTGCTAGTAAATGGGAGAGGCGTCCAGATACGCAGTATTTT.

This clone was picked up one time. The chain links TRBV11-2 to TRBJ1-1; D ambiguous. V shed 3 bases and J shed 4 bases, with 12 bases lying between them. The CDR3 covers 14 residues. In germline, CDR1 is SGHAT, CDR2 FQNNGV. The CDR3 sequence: CASSFRQDGTEAFF. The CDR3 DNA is TGTGCCAGCAGCTTTCGCCAGGACGGCACTGAAGCTTTCTTT.

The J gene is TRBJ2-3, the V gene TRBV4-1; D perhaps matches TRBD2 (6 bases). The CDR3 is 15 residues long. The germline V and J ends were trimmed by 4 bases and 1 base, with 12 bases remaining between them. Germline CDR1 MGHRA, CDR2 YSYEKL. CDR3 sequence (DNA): TGCGCCAGCAGCCCGGGGGAGCGCGGCACAGATACGCAGTATTTT. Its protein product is CASSPGERGTDTQYF.

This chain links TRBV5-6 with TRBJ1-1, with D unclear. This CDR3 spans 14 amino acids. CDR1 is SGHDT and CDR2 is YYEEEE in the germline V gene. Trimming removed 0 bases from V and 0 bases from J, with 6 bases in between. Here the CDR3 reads CASSLASLNTEAFF. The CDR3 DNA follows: TGTGCCAGCAGCTTGGCGAGCTTGAACACTGAAGCTTTCTTT.

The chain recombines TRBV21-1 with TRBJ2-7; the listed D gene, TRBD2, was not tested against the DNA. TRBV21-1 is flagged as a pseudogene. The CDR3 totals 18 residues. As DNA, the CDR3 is TGTGCCAGCAGCAGGTTACCGTCAACTAGCAGACTTCCCCTGGGGCAGTACTTC. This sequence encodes CASSRLPSTSRLPLGQYF.

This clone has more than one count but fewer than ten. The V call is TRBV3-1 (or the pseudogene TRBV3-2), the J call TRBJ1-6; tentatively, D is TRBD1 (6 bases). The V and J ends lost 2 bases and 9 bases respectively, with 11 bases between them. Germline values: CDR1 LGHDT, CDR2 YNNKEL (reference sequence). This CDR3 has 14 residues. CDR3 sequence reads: CASSQMRGSSPLHF. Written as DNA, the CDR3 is TGTGCCAGCAGCCAAATGAGGGGGAGTTCACCCCTCCACTTT.

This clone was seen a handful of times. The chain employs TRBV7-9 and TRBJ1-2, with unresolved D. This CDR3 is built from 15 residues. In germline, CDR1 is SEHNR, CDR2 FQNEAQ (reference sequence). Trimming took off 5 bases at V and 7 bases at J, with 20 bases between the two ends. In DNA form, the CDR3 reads TGTGCCAGCAGCCCTGGTAAAGAGCTCGTTATTGGCTACACCTTC. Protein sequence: CASSPGKELVIGYTF.

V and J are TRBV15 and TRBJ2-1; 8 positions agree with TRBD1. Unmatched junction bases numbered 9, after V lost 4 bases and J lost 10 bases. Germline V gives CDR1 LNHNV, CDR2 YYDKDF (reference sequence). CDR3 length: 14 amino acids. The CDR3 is CATSMRQGPTEQFF. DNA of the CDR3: TGTGCCACCAGCATGAGACAGGGGCCTACGGAGCAGTTCTTC.

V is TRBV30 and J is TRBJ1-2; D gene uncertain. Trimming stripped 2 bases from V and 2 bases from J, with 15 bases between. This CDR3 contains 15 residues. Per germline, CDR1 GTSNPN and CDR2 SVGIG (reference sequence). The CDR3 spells CAWSSTSRGNYGYTF. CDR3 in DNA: TGTGCCTGGAGTTCGACCTCGAGAGGGAACTATGGCTACACCTTC.

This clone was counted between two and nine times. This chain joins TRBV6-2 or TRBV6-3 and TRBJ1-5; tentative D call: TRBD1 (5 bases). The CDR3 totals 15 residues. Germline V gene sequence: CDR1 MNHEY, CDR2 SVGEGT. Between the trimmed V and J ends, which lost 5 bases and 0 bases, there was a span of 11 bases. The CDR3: CASSGGGYSNQPQHF. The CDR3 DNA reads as TGTGCCAGCAGTGGCGGGGGTTATAGCAATCAGCCCCAGCATTTT.

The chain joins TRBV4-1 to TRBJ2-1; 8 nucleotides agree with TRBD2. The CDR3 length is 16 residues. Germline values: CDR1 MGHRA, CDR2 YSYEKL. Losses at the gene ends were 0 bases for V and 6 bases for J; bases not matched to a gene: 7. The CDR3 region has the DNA TGCGCCAGCAGCCAAGATGGGCTAGCGGGTTTCAATGAGCAGTTCTTC. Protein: CASSQDGLAGFNEQFF.

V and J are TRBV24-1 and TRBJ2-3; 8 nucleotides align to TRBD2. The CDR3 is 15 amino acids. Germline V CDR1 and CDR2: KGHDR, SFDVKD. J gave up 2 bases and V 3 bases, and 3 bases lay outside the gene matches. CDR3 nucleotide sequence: TGTGCCACCAGTGATCGACTAGCGTTCACAGATACGCAGTATTTT. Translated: CATSDRLAFTDTQYF.

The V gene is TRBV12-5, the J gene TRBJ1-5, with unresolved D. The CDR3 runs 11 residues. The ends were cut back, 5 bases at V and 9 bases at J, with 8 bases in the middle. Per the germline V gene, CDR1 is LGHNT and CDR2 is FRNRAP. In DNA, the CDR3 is TGTGCTAGTGGTAGCGTGGTGCCCCAGCATTTT. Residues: CASGSVVPQHF.

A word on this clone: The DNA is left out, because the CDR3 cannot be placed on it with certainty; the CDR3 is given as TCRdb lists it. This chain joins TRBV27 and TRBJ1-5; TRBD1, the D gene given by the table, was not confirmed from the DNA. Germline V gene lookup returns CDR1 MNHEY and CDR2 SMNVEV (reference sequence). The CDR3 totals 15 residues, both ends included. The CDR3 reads CASSSSTGLNQPQHF.

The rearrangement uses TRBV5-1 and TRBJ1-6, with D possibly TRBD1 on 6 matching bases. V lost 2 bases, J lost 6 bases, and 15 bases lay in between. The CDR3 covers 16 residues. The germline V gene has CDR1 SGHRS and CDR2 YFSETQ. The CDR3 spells CASSFRGGELNSPLHF. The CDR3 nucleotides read TGCGCCAGCAGCTTTCGAGGGGGGGAACTTAATTCACCCCTCCACTTT. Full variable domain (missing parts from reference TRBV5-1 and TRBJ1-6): KAGVTQTPRYLIKTRGQQVTLSCSPISGHRSVSWYQQTPGQGLQFLFEYFSETQRNKGNFPGRFSGRQFSNSRSEMNVSTLELGDSALYLCASSFRGGELNSPLHFGNGTRLTVT.

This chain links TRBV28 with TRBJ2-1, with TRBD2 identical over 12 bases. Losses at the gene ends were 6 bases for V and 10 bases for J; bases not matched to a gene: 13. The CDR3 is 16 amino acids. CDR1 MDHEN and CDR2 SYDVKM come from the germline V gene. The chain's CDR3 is CASSPGGRLAGVEQFF. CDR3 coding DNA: TGTGCCAGCAGCCCGGGAGGTCGACTAGCGGGAGTAGAGCAGTTCTTC.